Listed here are 21 T cell receptor beta chains from one sample, sequenced in a study of PD-1 blockade in classical Hodgkin lymphoma. Using immunoSEQ multiplex PCR, the repertoire was profiled, and TCRdb retains in-frame clones only, with some absent. The data contain over 80,000 clones, around 80% of them singletons. Time point here: cycle 4 day 1 (C4D1), after five to seven weeks of nivolumab. Each patient's relapse followed autologous stem cell transplantation, and brentuximab vedotin exposure varied. The source material was peripheral blood mononuclear cells (PBMCs), sampled before the fourth cycle of nivolumab. The receptors were sampled from a human donor with classical Hodgkin lymphoma.

The V and J genes are TRBV6-1 and TRBJ1-4; D uncertain. Germline V CDR1 and CDR2: MNHNS, SASEGT. The CDR3 has 15 residues. V lost 6 bases to trimming and J lost 2 bases, with 13 bases between them. In nucleotides, the CDR3 is TGTGCCAGCAGCCTCTCCTTGCAGACTAATGAAAAACTGTTTTTT. It codes for CASSLSLQTNEKLFF.

The table lists this clone with a few counts. The chain recombines TRBV28 with TRBJ1-4; TRBD1 matches at 10 bases. Looked up from germline, CDR1 is MDHEN and CDR2 is SYDVKM. The ends lost 3 bases at V and 5 bases at J; junction bases unmatched: 3. The CDR3 runs to 15 residues. The CDR3 spells CASSFSGQGNEKLFF. The CDR3 DNA follows: TGTGCCAGCAGTTTCTCGGGACAGGGGAATGAAAAACTGTTTTTT.

This clone was counted a single time. V is TRBV5-6 and J is TRBJ1-5; D is perhaps TRBD1 (5 bases). Germline loops: CDR1 SGHDT, CDR2 YYEEEE. The CDR3 is made up of 15 amino acids. The V end was cut by 5 bases, the J end by 3 bases, with 15 bases between. This chain's CDR3 is CASSYQGGYNQPQHF. Here the CDR3 DNA reads TGTGCCAGCAGTTACCAGGGAGGCTACAATCAGCCCCAGCATTTT.

The chain links TRBV28 to TRBJ1-1, with 8 bases fitting TRBD1. Germline V gene lookup returns CDR1 MDHEN and CDR2 SYDVKM. Trimming at V came to 6 bases and at J to 5 bases, leaving 14 bases not matched to a gene. This CDR3 spans 16 amino acids. Written as DNA, the CDR3 is TGTGCCAGCAGCCCTTACTCAGGGGGCGGTTATACTGAAGCTTTCTTT. Its translation: CASSPYSGGGYTEAFF. The whole variable domain, remainder taken from reference TRBV28 and TRBJ1-1, is DVKVTQSSRYLVKRTGEKVFLECVQDMDHENMFWYRQDPGLGLRLIYFSYDVKMKEKGDIPEGYSVSREKKERFSLILESASTNQTSMYLCASSPYSGGGYTEAFFGQGTRLTVV.

The chain uses TRBV28 and TRBJ1-2; 9 nucleotides match TRBD1. The CDR3 runs to 14 residues. The ends lost 6 bases at V and 5 bases at J; junction bases unmatched: 7. Germline CDR1 reads MDHEN; CDR2 reads SYDVKM. The CDR3 DNA reads TGTGCCAGCAGGAACAGGGGGCCTTGGTATGGCTACACCTTC. Protein: CASRNRGPWYGYTF.

The chain has TRBV29-1 and TRBJ2-5, with 12 bases fitting TRBD1. The CDR3 runs 15 residues. Germline CDR1 is SQVTM and CDR2 is ANQGSEA. V was pared by 4 bases and J by 5 bases, with 8 bases of the junction left unmatched. The CDR3 bases are TGCAGCGTTGCTAGTGGGACAGGGGGCGCGGAGACCCAGTACTTC. This codes for CSVASGTGGAETQYF.

The rearrangement uses TRBV5-1 and TRBJ2-2; 7 bases agree with TRBD1. The CDR3 is 14 residues long. The V gene end was trimmed by 6 bases and the J gene end by 2 bases; junction bases not matched to a gene: 4. CDR1 is SGHRS and CDR2 is YFSETQ in the germline V gene. The CDR3 here is CASTSGGNTGELFF. In DNA, the CDR3 is TGCGCCAGCACTTCAGGGGGTAACACCGGGGAGCTGTTTTTT. The whole variable domain, remainder taken from reference TRBV5-1 and TRBJ2-2, is KAGVTQTPRYLIKTRGQQVTLSCSPISGHRSVSWYQQTPGQGLQFLFEYFSETQRNKGNFPGRFSGRQFSNSRSEMNVSTLELGDSALYLCASTSGGNTGELFFGEGSRLTVL.

The chain employs TRBV7-9 and TRBJ2-7; the D is unclear. Germline loops: CDR1 SEHNR, CDR2 FQNEAQ (reference sequence). There are 16 residues in the CDR3. V dropped 1 base and J dropped 1 base, with 14 bases sitting between them. The CDR3 reads CASSLEAGFSSYEQYF. The CDR3 bases are TGTGCCAGCAGCTTAGAGGCCGGGTTCTCGTCCTACGAGCAGTACTTC.

The chain has TRBV2 and TRBJ1-6; 9 positions agree with TRBD1. This CDR3 region has 15 residues. In germline, CDR1 is SNHLY, CDR2 FYNNEI. V was clipped by 7 bases and J by 15 bases; unmatched bases: 16. The CDR3 DNA sequence: TGTGCCAGCATTAGGGACAGGGAGACGACCGACGACCTCCACTTT. Residues: CASIRDRETTDDLHF.

This clone has only one observation. This chain links TRBV5-1 with TRBJ1-4; possibly TRBD1 for D (6 bases). Germline-derived CDR1 and CDR2 are SGHRS and YFSETQ. Deletions cut 0 bases from V and 6 bases from J, with 12 bases between. The CDR3 covers 15 residues. The CDR3 DNA reads TGCGCCAGCAGCTTGGCAGGGGCGTCGGATGAAAAACTGTTTTTT. Translated: CASSLAGASDEKLFF.

The chain recombines TRBV9 with TRBJ2-7, with 10 positions matching TRBD1. The germline gives CDR1 SGDLS, CDR2 YYNGEE. J gave up 0 bases and V 4 bases, and 4 bases lay outside the gene matches. CDR3 length: 15 amino acids. The CDR3 protein is CASSLGQGTSYEQYF. The CDR3 DNA follows: TGTGCCAGCAGCTTGGGACAGGGGACCTCCTACGAGCAGTACTTC.

This clone occurred a few times. The genes are TRBV2 and TRBJ1-1, with 7 bases that match TRBD1. After removal of 4 bases from V and 5 bases from J, the junction contained 1 base not matched to a gene. Germline V gives CDR1 SNHLY, CDR2 FYNNEI. The CDR3 loop spans 12 amino acids. CDR3 residues: CASSAGGTEAFF. CDR3 DNA sequence: TGTGCCAGCAGTGCAGGGGGGACTGAAGCTTTCTTT.

This clone was recorded once. The chain has TRBV6-5 and TRBJ1-5; TRBD1 matches at 7 bases. Germline V gives CDR1 MNHEY, CDR2 SVGAGI. With V trimmed by 5 bases and J by 3 bases, 4 bases remained unmatched. The CDR3 totals 14 residues. This CDR3 is CASSQTGPNQPQHF. The CDR3 DNA sequence: TGTGCCAGCAGTCAGACAGGGCCCAATCAGCCCCAGCATTTT.

The chain carries TRBV7-3 and TRBJ2-7; possible D gene TRBD1, 7 bases. The CDR3 spans 13 residues. V lost 4 bases and J 7 bases, leaving 14 bases between the germline ends. The V gene's germline CDR1 is SGHTA and CDR2 FQGTGA. This CDR3 is CASSSNRGGEQYF. In DNA form, the CDR3 reads TGTGCCAGCAGCTCAAACAGGGGAGGAGAGCAGTACTTC.

The chain joins TRBV4-3 to TRBJ1-1; D not certain. The CDR3 is 14 residues long. V lost 6 bases and J 1 base, leaving 12 bases between the germline ends. Germline loops: CDR1 LGHNA, CDR2 YSLEER. This CDR3 is CASSVQLGNTEAFF. CDR3 bases: TGCGCCAGCAGTGTACAGTTAGGGAACACTGAAGCTTTCTTT.

Only a few counts were recorded for this clone. The chain couples TRBV6-6 to TRBJ2-3; D gene ambiguous. The CDR3 runs to 12 residues. The V end was cut by 5 bases, the J end by 2 bases, with 5 bases between. Germline CDR1 and CDR2: MNHNY and SVGAGI (reference sequence). CDR3 coding DNA: TGTGCCAGCAGTGATCCCACAGATACGCAGTATTTT. Translation gives CASSDPTDTQYF.

The V and J genes are TRBV11-2 and TRBJ2-7; D may be TRBD1 (5 bases). Germline CDR1 and CDR2: SGHAT and FQNNGV. Trimming left V 2 bases short and J 7 bases short, with 18 bases between. The CDR3 totals 15 residues. The CDR3 DNA sequence: TGTGCCAGCAGCTTAAATCGCCAGACCTACAGGGAGCAGTACTTC. Protein product: CASSLNRQTYREQYF.

V gene TRBV2 combines with J gene TRBJ2-3; D might be TRBD1 (7 bases). There are 15 residues in the CDR3. Germline values: CDR1 SNHLY, CDR2 FYNNEI. Trimming shortened V by 7 bases and J by 1 base, and 15 bases separated the two germline ends. Here the CDR3 DNA reads TGTGCCAGCAATCACCAGGGGGGTCGCACAGATACGCAGTATTTT. Its translation: CASNHQGGRTDTQYF. Variable domain in full (rest from reference TRBV2 and TRBJ2-3): EPEVTQTPSHQVTQMGQEVILRCVPISNHLYFYWYRQILGQKVEFLVSFYNNEISEKSEIFDDQFSVERPDGSNFTLKIRSTKLEDSAMYFCASNHQGGRTDTQYFGPGTRLTVL.

The V gene is TRBV5-1, the J gene TRBJ1-2; tentative D call: TRBD1 (5 bases). V lost 7 bases to trimming and J lost 7 bases, with 41 bases between them. Germline V gene sequence: CDR1 SGHRS, CDR2 YFSETQ. The CDR3 totals 21 residues. CDR3 amino acids: CASAMLRGGAFTAVSYRGYTF. The CDR3, as DNA: TGCGCCAGCGCTATGCTGAGGGGTGGCGCCTTCACTGCCGTGTCGTATCGTGGCTACACCTTC.

This chain uses TRBV6-5 with TRBJ1-5, with D possibly matching TRBD1 (6 bases). CDR1 is MNHEY and CDR2 is SVGAGI in the germline V gene. This CDR3 has 13 amino acids. The V and J ends lost 2 bases and 11 bases respectively, with 13 bases between them. This chain's CDR3 is CASSYPETGTQHF. In DNA form, the CDR3 reads TGTGCCAGCAGTTACCCAGAGACAGGAACCCAGCATTTT.

V is TRBV4-3 and J is TRBJ1-2; 7 bases align to TRBD1. CDR3 size: 17 residues. Germline trimming cut 0 bases from V and 2 bases from J; bases unmatched to any gene: 9. CDR1 is LGHNA, CDR2 YSLEER, per germline. CDR3 region: CASSQDKAGTVNYGYTF. The DNA of the CDR3 is TGCGCCAGCAGCCAAGATAAGGCCGGGACAGTAAACTATGGCTACACCTTC.